The entry below gives a single TCR beta chain sequence along with its context. These data are taken from a study of blood T cell repertoires in COVID-19. Across the study: The United States, Italy and Spain provided the acute and convalescent COVID-19 samples. Sample material is recorded as cDNA or gDNA derived from T cells, B-cell-depleted T cells, or PBMCs.

Original data processing: Cell counts per sample came from amplifying reference gene primers. The repertoire was sequenced with immunoSEQ multiplex PCR; TCRdb's copy has only in-frame clones and lacks some. That table is the source of V, J and clone size, and D and trimming were worked out from the DNA. Of 210,000 or so clones in the sample, 70% to 90% were seen once. It was during active infection that Seattle patients were enrolled and then longitudinally followed. The CDR3 is 15 amino acids. V lost 0 bases to trimming and J lost 3 bases, with 8 bases between them. In germline, CDR1 is MNHEY, CDR2 SVGAGI.

The TCR was taken from a middle-aged man with COVID-19, enrolled during active disease. Material for sequencing was peripheral blood. The chain employs TRBV6-5 and TRBJ2-2; TRBD1 might be the D (6 bases). CDR3 DNA: TGTGCCAGCAGTTACTCCGGACAGCACACCGGGGAGCTGTTTTTT. This encodes CASSYSGQHTGELFF.